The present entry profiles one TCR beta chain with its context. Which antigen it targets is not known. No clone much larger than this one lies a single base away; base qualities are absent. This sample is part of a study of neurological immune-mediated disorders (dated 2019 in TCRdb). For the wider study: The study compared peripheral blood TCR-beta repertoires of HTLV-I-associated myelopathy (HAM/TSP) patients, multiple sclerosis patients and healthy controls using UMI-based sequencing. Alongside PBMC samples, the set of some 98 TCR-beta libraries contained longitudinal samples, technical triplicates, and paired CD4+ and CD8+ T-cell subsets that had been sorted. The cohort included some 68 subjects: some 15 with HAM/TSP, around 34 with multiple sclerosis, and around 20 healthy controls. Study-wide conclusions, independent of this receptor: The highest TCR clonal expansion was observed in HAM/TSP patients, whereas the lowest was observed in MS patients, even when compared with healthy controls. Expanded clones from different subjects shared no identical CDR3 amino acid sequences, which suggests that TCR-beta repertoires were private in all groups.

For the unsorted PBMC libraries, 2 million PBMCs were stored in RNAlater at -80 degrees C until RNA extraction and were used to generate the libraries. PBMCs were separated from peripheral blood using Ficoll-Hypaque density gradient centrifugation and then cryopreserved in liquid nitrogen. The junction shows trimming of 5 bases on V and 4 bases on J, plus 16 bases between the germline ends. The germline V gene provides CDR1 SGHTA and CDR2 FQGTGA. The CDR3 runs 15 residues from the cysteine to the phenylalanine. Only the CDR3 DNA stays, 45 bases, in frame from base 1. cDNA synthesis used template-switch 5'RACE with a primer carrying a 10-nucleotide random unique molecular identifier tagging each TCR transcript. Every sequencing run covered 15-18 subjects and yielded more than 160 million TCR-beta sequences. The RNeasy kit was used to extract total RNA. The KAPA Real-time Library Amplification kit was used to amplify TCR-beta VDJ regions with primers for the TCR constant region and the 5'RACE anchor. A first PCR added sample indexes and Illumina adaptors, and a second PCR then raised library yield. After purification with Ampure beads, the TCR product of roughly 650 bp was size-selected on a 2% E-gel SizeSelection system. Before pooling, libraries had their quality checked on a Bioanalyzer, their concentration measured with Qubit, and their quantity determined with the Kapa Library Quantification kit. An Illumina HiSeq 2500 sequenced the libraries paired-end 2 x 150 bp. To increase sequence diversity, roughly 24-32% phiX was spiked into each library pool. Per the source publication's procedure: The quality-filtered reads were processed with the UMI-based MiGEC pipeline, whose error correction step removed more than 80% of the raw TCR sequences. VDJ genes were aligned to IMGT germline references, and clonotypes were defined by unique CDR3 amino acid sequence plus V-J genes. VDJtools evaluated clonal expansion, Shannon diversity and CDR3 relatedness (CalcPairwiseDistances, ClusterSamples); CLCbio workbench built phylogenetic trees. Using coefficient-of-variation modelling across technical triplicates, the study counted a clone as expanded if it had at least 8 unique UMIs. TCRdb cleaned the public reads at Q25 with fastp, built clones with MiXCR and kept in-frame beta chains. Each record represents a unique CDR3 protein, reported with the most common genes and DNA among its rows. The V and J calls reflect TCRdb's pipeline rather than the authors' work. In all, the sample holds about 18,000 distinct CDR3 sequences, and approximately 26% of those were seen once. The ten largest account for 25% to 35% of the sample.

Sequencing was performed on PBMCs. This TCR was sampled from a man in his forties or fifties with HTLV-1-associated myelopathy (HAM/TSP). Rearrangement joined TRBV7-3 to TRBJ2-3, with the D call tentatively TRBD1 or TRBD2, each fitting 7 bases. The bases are TGTGCCAGCAGCCGACAGGGAGGGAGGGCAGATACGCAGTATTTT. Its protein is CASSRQGGRADTQYF.